The T cell receptor beta chain under discussion was sequenced for a study of blood T cell repertoires in COVID-19. On the study more broadly: The United States, Italy and Spain supplied acute and convalescent COVID-19 samples. Nucleic acid was either cDNA or gDNA, and it came from T cells, B-cell-depleted T cells, or PBMCs.

In the study's own analysis: Estimation of nucleated cell counts was performed using reference gene primer amplification. Produced via immunoSEQ multiplex PCR; TCRdb's table is partial and in-frame only. V and J calls plus clone size are reproduced from that table; the DNA served to infer D and trimming. Among 150,000 to 200,000 clones listed, around 89% were seen once. This sequence was found in a man aged 55 to 70 with acute or convalescent COVID-19. Sequencing input: peripheral blood.

The chain's CDR3 is CASSRSSGRAFSYNEQFF. CDR3 DNA sequence: TGTGCCAGTAGTAGGTCTAGCGGGAGGGCCTTCTCCTACAATGAGCAGTTCTTC. The chain is built from TRBV19 and TRBJ2-1, with 12 bases fitting TRBD2. V lost 4 bases, J lost 0 bases, and 7 bases stayed unmatched. This CDR3 spans 18 amino acids. Germline V gene lookup returns CDR1 LNHDA and CDR2 SQIVND (reference sequence).